The 17 T cell receptor beta chains reported below all come from one sample, sequenced in a study of identifying expanded T cells in peripheral blood. Libraries were prepared by immunoSEQ multiplex PCR; TCRdb keeps only in-frame clonotypes and omits some of them. In the table there are 81,000 or so clones, 84% of which are singletons. Sequenced: blood. Receptor source: a person aged 18-70 years in good health.

The chain uses TRBV4-1 and TRBJ2-2, with TRBD2 identical over 10 bases. Germline V lookup: CDR1 MGHRA, CDR2 YSYEKL. CDR3 length equals 17 residues. J was trimmed by 6 bases and V by 4 bases; bases with no gene match: 11. Here the CDR3 DNA reads TGCGCCAGCAGCCCAATCCTAGCGGGAGCGTCCGCCGGGGAGCTGTTTTTT. Protein: CASSPILAGASAGELFF.

The chain employs TRBV7-9 and TRBJ2-7, with TRBD1 as a possible D gene (5 bases). Per germline, CDR1 SEHNR and CDR2 FQNEAQ (reference sequence). The ends were cut back, 2 bases at V and 3 bases at J, with 8 bases in the middle. CDR3 length: 13 amino acids. The CDR3 region is CASSLTRDYEQYF. The CDR3 bases are TGTGCCAGCAGCTTAACCAGGGACTACGAGCAGTACTTC.

This rearrangement joins TRBV7-6 to TRBJ1-2; TRBD1 matches 8 bases. Unmatched junction bases numbered 6, after V lost 0 bases and J lost 6 bases. This CDR3 has 15 amino acids. Germline CDR1 reads SGHVS; CDR2 reads FNYEAQ. The CDR3 sequence is CASSLAFGQGHGYTF. The CDR3, as DNA: TGTGCCAGCAGCTTAGCTTTCGGACAGGGTCATGGCTACACCTTC.

The chain combines TRBV11-2 with TRBJ2-3, with a tentative D call TRBD1 (5 bases). Germline lookup yields CDR1 SGHAT and CDR2 FQNNGV. Trimming pared 0 bases from V and 7 bases from J, leaving 17 bases between. This CDR3 contains 16 residues. The CDR3 sequence: CASSLDVNTGINTQYF. In DNA form, the CDR3 reads TGTGCCAGCAGCTTAGATGTTAACACAGGAATAAATACGCAGTATTTT.

On this clone: One end of the junction does not line up with germline, which may come from a read error. The chain employs TRBV7-7 and TRBJ2-5, with D possibly TRBD1 on 5 matching bases. The CDR3 has 18 amino acids. Germline V lookup: CDR1 SSHAT, CDR2 FNYEAQ (reference sequence). CDR3 DNA sequence: TGTGCTAGCAGCTTGAGGCTAGGTTCAGGGCTGAGCCAAGAGACCCAGTACTTC. Protein: CASSLRLGSGLSQETQYF.

The chain is built from TRBV4-1 and TRBJ2-7, with 7 bases identical to TRBD1. V shed 2 bases, J shed 3 bases, and the junction held 16 bases outside the gene matches. Germline assignment: CDR1 MGHRA and CDR2 YSYEKL. The CDR3 runs to 18 residues. The DNA of the CDR3 is TGCGCCAGCAGCCAACTGTTCCTTATCAGGGGGAAGGACTACGAGCAGTACTTC. Translating gives CASSQLFLIRGKDYEQYF.

The chain employs TRBV6-6 and TRBJ2-3; 9 bases match TRBD2. The CDR3 consists of 15 residues. Germline CDR1 reads MNHNY; CDR2 reads SVGAGI (reference sequence). V dropped 2 bases and J dropped 3; count of bases not matched to a gene: 3. CDR3 DNA: TGTGCCAGCAGTTACCCGACTAGCGGAACAGATACGCAGTATTTT. Translating gives CASSYPTSGTDTQYF.

CDR3 nucleotides: TGTGCCAGCAGCCAAGAATCCCGCGGCAATGAGCAGTTCTTC. It encodes CASSQESRGNEQFF. The V call is TRBV4-2, the J call TRBJ2-1; D is unresolved. Deletions cut 0 bases from V and 6 bases from J, with 9 bases between. The CDR3 totals 14 residues. CDR1 LGHNA and CDR2 YNFKEQ come from the germline V gene.

The V and J genes are TRBV4-2 and TRBJ2-5, with 8 positions matching TRBD1. Germline CDR1 is LGHNA and CDR2 is YNFKEQ. V lost 7 bases, J lost 3 bases, and 10 bases stayed unmatched. The CDR3 runs 15 residues. DNA of the CDR3: TGTGCCAGCACCCAGGGGGCGGACGACAAAGAGACCCAGTACTTC. It translates to CASTQGADDKETQYF.

This clone has only one observation. V and J are TRBV9 and TRBJ1-5; TRBD1 matches 7 bases. The CDR3 has 16 residues. Losses at the gene ends were 2 bases for V and 10 bases for J; bases not matched to a gene: 15. Germline CDR1 SGDLS, CDR2 YYNGEE. The CDR3: CASSVGTGAGDGPQHF. The DNA for the CDR3 is TGTGCCAGCAGCGTCGGCACAGGGGCGGGAGACGGACCCCAGCATTTT.

V usage is TRBV4-3 and J usage is TRBJ1-1, with D unclear. From germline, CDR1 is LGHNA and CDR2 YSLEER. Trimming removed 0 bases at V and 4 bases at J, with 12 bases between. The CDR3 extends over 15 amino acids. Here the CDR3 DNA reads TGCGCCAGCAGCCAAGAAAGGTTCGCCACCACTGAAGCTTTCTTT. Translated: CASSQERFATTEAFF.

The chain uses TRBV7-9 and TRBJ2-7; TRBD1 agrees at 8 bases. The CDR3 totals 15 residues. Germline assignment: CDR1 SEHNR and CDR2 FQNEAQ (reference sequence). J gave up 1 base and V 4 bases, and 6 bases lay outside the gene matches. The CDR3 reads CASSSLTGASYEQYF. The CDR3 DNA reads TGTGCCAGCAGCTCCTTGACAGGGGCTTCCTACGAGCAGTACTTC.

This chain connects TRBV29-1 to TRBJ1-2; possibly TRBD1 for D (5 bases). Looked up from germline, CDR1 is SQVTM and CDR2 is ANQGSEA. This CDR3 is built from 13 residues. The V gene lost 7 bases and the J gene lost 3 bases, with 15 bases spanning the gap. The CDR3: CSALLGEHYGYTF. In nucleotides, the CDR3 is TGCAGCGCCCTCTTGGGGGAGCACTATGGCTACACCTTC.

This clone has only one observation. The junction does not match germline at one end; this may be a read error. The chain uses TRBV6-5 and TRBJ1-3; tentatively, D is TRBD1 (5 bases). The CDR3 length is 12 residues. Per the germline V gene, CDR1 is MNHEY and CDR2 is SVGAGI. CDR3 coding DNA: TGTGCCAGCAGTCGGCAGGGTCTCTTATGGCATTTT. It yields the protein CASSRQGLLWHF.

The chain couples TRBV5-6 to TRBJ1-1; maybe TRBD1 (6 bases). This CDR3 is 15 amino acids long. Deletions cut 3 bases from V and 1 base from J, with 13 bases between. Looked up from germline, CDR1 is SGHDT and CDR2 is YYEEEE. The chain's CDR3 is CASSSADRKNTEAFF. CDR3 nucleotide sequence: TGTGCCAGCAGCTCCGCGGACAGAAAGAACACTGAAGCTTTCTTT.

V usage is TRBV28 and J usage is TRBJ1-1; D perhaps matches TRBD1 (6 bases). Germline CDR1 and CDR2: MDHEN and SYDVKM. Between the trimmed V and J ends, which lost 7 bases and 6 bases, there was a span of 15 bases. There are 13 residues in the CDR3. DNA for the CDR3: TGTGCCAGCACCCCTACCTACAGGGCTGAAGCTTTCTTT. This encodes CASTPTYRAEAFF. Full variable domain (rest looked up from reference TRBV28 and TRBJ1-1): DVKVTQSSRYLVKRTGEKVFLECVQDMDHENMFWYRQDPGLGLRLIYFSYDVKMKEKGDIPEGYSVSREKKERFSLILESASTNQTSMYLCASTPTYRAEAFFGQGTRLTVV.

The chain combines TRBV19 with TRBJ1-2; D remains unclear. The germline V and J ends were trimmed by 7 bases and 4 bases, with 16 bases remaining between them. Germline CDR1 reads LNHDA; CDR2 reads SQIVND (reference sequence). The CDR3 runs 14 residues. The CDR3 DNA sequence: TGTGCCAGTATCCGGACGGCAGAACGCTATGGCTACACCTTC. Translated: CASIRTAERYGYTF.